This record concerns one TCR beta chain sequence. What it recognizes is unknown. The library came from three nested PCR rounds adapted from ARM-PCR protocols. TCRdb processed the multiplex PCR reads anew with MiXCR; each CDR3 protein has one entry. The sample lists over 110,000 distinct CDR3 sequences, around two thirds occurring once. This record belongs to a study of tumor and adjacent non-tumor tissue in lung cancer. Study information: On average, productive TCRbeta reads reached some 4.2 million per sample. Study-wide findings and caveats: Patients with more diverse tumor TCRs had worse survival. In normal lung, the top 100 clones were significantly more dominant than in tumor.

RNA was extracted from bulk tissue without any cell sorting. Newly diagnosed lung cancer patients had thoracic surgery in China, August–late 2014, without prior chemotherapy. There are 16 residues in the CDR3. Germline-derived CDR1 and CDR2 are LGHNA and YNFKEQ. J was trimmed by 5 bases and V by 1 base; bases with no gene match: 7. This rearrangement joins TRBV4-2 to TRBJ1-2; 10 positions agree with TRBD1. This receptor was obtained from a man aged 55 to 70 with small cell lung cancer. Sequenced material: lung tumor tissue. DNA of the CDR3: TGTGCCAGCAGCCAAGTTGCACCGGGACAGGGGTATGGCTACACCTTC. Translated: CASSQVAPGQGYGYTF.